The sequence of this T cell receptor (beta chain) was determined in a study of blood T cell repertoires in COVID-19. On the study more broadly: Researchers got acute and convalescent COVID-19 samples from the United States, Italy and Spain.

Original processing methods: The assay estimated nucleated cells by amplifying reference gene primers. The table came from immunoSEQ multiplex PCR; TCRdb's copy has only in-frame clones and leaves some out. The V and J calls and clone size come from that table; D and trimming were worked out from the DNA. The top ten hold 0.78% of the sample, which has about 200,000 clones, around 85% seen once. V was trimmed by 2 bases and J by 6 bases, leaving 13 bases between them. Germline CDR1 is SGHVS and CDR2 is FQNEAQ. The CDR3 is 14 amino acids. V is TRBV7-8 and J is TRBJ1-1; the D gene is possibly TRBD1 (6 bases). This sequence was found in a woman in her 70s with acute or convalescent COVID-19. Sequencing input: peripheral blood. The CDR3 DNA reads TGTGCCAGCAGCTTACTCGGGGGGCAAGCTGAAGCTTTCTTT. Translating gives CASSLLGGQAEAFF.